This T cell receptor beta chain appears in the sequencing data of a study of blood T cell repertoires in COVID-19. TCRdb keeps only in-frame clones here, not all; method: immunoSEQ multiplex PCR. The repertoire holds about 400,000 clones, 70% to 90% seen once, with around 0.95% in the top ten. Germline CDR1 SGHRS, CDR2 YFSETQ. V was clipped by 2 bases and J by 6 bases; unmatched bases: 7. CDR3 length: 16 residues. The TCR was taken from a woman in her twenties or thirties with acute COVID-19. J is TRBJ2-2 and V is TRBV5-1; 10 bases line up with TRBD2. Sequencing input: PBMCs or T cells enriched from blood (not recorded which). The CDR3 DNA sequence: TGCGCCAGCAGCTTATTACTAGCGGGGCCGTCCGGGGAGCTGTTTTTT. It codes for CASSLLLAGPSGELFF.